The 10 T cell receptor beta chains below come from one sample, sequenced in a study of human T cells and chemical hapten exposure. One entry per CDR3 protein results from TCRdb running MiXCR on the RACE reads. The top ten clones hold 5.6% of a sample with about 30,000 distinct CDR3 sequences, approximately 6% of them seen once. The time point here: patch test 3, about 24 weeks after DPC sensitization. Treatment indicated: therapeutic diphenylcyclopropenone sensitization with weekly scalp DPC. Sample: whole blood, taken in connection with sensitization to the hapten diphenylcyclopropenone (DPC). All receptors come from a man between 25 and 39 years old with alopecia areata. Some clones in this sample may be carry-over from other donors' samples.

This clonotype was detected many times. This chain joins TRBV12-3 or TRBV12-4 and TRBJ1-4, with 7 bases identical to TRBD1. The J segment lost 2 bases and the V segment lost 6 bases, leaving 3 bases of the junction unmatched. The CDR3 has 14 residues. DNA of the CDR3: TGTGCCAGCAGCCAACAGGGGACTAATGAAAAACTGTTTTTT. Protein: CASSQQGTNEKLFF.

This clonotype was counted ten times or more. This sequence joins TRBV6-6 and TRBJ2-1; perhaps TRBD1 as D (5 bases). V lost 5 bases and J lost 4, with 15 bases in between. From germline, CDR1 is MNHNY and CDR2 SVGAGI (reference sequence). The CDR3 consists of 15 residues. The CDR3 spells CASSPDSDSYNEQFF. In DNA, the CDR3 is TGTGCCAGCAGTCCCGACAGCGACAGTTACAATGAGCAGTTCTTC.

This clonotype occurred many times. The chain links TRBV12-5 to TRBJ2-1; D is possibly TRBD2 (5 bases). The germline V and J ends were trimmed by 3 bases and 2 bases, with 17 bases remaining between them. The CDR3 is 17 amino acids. Germline values: CDR1 LGHNT, CDR2 FRNRAP. Here the CDR3 reads CASGFGPSKTTYNEQFF. CDR3 DNA: TGTGCTAGTGGTTTTGGGCCTAGCAAAACAACCTACAATGAGCAGTTCTTC.

There are many counts of this clonotype. V gene TRBV12-3 or TRBV12-4 combines with J gene TRBJ2-6; no clear D gene. The CDR3 runs to 14 residues. V gave up 6 bases and J gave up 4 bases, with 10 bases separating them. The CDR3 protein is CASRAGSGANVLTF. The CDR3 nucleotides are TGTGCCAGCAGAGCAGGATCCGGGGCCAACGTCCTGACTTTC.

This clonotype was observed a handful of times. The chain employs TRBV20-1 and TRBJ2-5; weak D call: TRBD1 (5 bases). The CDR3 covers 13 residues. From germline, CDR1 is DFQATT and CDR2 SNEGSKA (reference sequence). Between the trimmed V and J ends, which lost 3 bases and 3 bases, there was a span of 11 bases. This CDR3 is CSARGSTEETQYF. The CDR3 nucleotides read TGCAGTGCTAGGGGCTCGACAGAAGAGACCCAGTACTTC.

This clonotype was counted many times. The chain recombines TRBV11-1 with TRBJ2-2; 10 bases line up with TRBD1. The V segment lost 4 bases and the J segment 4 bases; nucleotides outside the gene matches: 6. The length of the CDR3 is 16 residues. Germline V gene data show CDR1 as SGHAT and CDR2 as FQDESV (reference sequence). This CDR3 reads CASSSTGTGATGELFF. The CDR3 nucleotides read TGTGCCAGCAGCTCCACCGGGACAGGGGCCACCGGGGAGCTGTTTTTT.

This clonotype was recorded many times. J is TRBJ2-7 and V is TRBV18, with TRBD1 matching over 12 bases. The germline CDR1 and CDR2 sequences are KGHSH and LQKENI. Trimming at V came to 6 bases and at J to 9 bases, leaving 12 bases not matched to a gene. This CDR3 is built from 15 residues. The CDR3 DNA reads TGTGCCAGCTCTGCCGTTTGGGACAGGGGGCAAGGGCAGTACTTC. It is translated as CASSAVWDRGQGQYF.

This clonotype was observed at least ten times. The genes are TRBV9 and TRBJ1-4; D is unresolved. V lost 0 bases, J lost 2 bases, and 8 bases lay in between. CDR3 length equals 15 residues. The germline CDR1 and CDR2 sequences are SGDLS and YYNGEE. The DNA of the CDR3 is TGTGCCAGCAGCGTAGGTGGCAGCACTAATGAAAAACTGTTTTTT. This codes for CASSVGGSTNEKLFF.

This clonotype was recorded at least ten times. J is TRBJ2-5 and V is TRBV7-3, with 8 bases lining up with TRBD2. Germline V gene sequence: CDR1 SGHTA, CDR2 FQGTGA. With 5 bases clipped from V and 0 bases from J, the junction kept 5 bases outside the gene matches. The CDR3 runs to 15 residues. CDR3 loop: CASSPGRGDQETQYF. DNA of the CDR3: TGTGCCAGCAGCCCCGGGAGGGGGGACCAAGAGACCCAGTACTTC.

This clonotype has at least ten counts. J is TRBJ2-1 and V is TRBV3-1, with 11 bases aligning to TRBD1. The germline CDR1 and CDR2 sequences are LGHDT and YNNKEL (reference sequence). V lost 4 bases to trimming and J lost 4 bases; unmatched junction nucleotides: 3. The CDR3 covers 15 residues. CDR3 DNA: TGTGCCAGCAGCCGGGGACAGGGGGTTTACAATGAGCAGTTCTTC. This sequence encodes CASSRGQGVYNEQFF.